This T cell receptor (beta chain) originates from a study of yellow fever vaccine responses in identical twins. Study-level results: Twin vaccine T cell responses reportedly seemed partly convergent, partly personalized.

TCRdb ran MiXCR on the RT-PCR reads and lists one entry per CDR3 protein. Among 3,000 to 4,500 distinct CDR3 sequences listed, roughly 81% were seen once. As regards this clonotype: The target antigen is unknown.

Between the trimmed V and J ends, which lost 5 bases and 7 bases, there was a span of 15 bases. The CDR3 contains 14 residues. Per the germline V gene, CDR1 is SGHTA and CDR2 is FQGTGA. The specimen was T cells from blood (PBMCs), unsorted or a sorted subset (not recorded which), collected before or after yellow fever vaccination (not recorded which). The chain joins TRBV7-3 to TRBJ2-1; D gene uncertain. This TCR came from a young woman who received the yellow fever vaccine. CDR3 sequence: CASSPIERSNEQFF. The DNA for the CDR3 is TGTGCCAGCAGCCCGATCGAAAGGTCGAATGAGCAGTTCTTC.